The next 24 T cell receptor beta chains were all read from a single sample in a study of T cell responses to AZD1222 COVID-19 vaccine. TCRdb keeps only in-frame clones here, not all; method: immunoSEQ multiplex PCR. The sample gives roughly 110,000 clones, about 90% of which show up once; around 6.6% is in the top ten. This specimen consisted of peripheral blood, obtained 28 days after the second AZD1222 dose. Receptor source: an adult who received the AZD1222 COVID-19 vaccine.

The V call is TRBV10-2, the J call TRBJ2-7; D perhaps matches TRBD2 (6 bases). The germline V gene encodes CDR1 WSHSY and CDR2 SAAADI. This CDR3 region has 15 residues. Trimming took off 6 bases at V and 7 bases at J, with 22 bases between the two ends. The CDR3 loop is CASSPLWDFDREQYF. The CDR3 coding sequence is TGCGCCAGCAGCCCCCTCTGGGACTTTGATAGGGAGCAGTACTTC.

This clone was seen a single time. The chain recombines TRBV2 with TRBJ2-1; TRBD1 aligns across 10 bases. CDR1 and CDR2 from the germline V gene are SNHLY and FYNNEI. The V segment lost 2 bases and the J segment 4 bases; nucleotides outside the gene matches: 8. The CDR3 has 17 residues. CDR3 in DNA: TGTGCCAGCAGTGAAAGAGGTAGGGACAGGGGTTACAATGAGCAGTTCTTC. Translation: CASSERGRDRGYNEQFF.

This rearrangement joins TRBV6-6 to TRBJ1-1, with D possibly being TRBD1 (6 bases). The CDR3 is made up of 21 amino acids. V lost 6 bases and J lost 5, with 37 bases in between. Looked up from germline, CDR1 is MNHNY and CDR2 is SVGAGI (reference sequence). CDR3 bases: TGTGCCAGCAGCTACCCTCGCGGCGATACCAGGGGTGTATGGGGTCGGACTGAAGCTTTCTTT. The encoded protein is CASSYPRGDTRGVWGRTEAFF.

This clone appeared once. CDR3 in amino acids: CASSLLYRQEDNSPLHF. The CDR3 nucleotides read TGTGCCAGCAGTTTACTCTATAGACAGGAGGATAATTCACCCCTCCACTTT. This rearrangement joins TRBV27 to TRBJ1-6; weak D call: TRBD1 (6 bases). The V end was cut by 2 bases, the J end by 5 bases, with 16 bases between. The CDR3 covers 17 residues. The germline CDR1 and CDR2 sequences are MNHEY and SMNVEV (reference sequence).

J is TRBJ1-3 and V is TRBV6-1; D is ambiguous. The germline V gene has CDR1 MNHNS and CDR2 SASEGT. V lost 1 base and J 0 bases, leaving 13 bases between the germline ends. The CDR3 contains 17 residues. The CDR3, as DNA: TGTGCCAGCAGTGAAGTTCGGACGCCTGACTCTGGAAACACCATATATTTT. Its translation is CASSEVRTPDSGNTIYF.

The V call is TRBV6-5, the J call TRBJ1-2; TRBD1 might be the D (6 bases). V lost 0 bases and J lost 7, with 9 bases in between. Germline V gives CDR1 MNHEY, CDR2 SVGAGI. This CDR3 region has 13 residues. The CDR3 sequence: CASSYSPGVGYTF. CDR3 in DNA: TGTGCCAGCAGTTACTCGCCAGGGGTTGGCTACACCTTC.

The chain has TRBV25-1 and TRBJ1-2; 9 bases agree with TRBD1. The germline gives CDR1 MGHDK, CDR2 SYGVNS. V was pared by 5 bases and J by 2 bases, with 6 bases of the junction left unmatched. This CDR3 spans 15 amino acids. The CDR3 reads CASSLTGTGNYGYTF. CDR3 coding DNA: TGTGCCAGCAGTTTGACCGGGACAGGGAACTATGGCTACACCTTC.

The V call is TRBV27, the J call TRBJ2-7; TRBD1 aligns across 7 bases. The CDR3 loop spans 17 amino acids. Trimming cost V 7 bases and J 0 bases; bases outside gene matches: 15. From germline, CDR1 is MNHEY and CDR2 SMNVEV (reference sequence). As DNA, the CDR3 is TGTGCCAGCACCTTGCAGAGCGAAGGGACAGACTCCTACGAGCAGTACTTC. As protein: CASTLQSEGTDSYEQYF.

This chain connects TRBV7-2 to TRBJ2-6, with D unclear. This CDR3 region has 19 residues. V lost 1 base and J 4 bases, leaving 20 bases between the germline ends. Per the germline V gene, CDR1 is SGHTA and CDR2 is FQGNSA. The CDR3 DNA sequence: TGTGCCAGCAGCTTAGGGGCAGTAACCCCCCTTGGCGGGGCCAACGTCCTGACTTTC. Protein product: CASSLGAVTPLGGANVLTF.

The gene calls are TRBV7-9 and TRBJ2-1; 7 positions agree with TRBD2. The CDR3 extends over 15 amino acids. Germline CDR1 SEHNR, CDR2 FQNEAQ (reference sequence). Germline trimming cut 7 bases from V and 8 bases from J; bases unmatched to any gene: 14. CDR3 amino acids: CASNPMGGRRDEQFF. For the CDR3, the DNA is TGTGCCAGCAACCCAATGGGCGGGAGAAGGGATGAGCAGTTCTTC.

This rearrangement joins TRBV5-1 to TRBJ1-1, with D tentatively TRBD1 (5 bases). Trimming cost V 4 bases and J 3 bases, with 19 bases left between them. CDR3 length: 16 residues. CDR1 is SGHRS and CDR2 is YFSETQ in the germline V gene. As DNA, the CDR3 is TGCGCCAGCAGCCCCCCGTTGTTGGGGGAATACACTGAAGCTTTCTTT. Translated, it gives CASSPPLLGEYTEAFF.

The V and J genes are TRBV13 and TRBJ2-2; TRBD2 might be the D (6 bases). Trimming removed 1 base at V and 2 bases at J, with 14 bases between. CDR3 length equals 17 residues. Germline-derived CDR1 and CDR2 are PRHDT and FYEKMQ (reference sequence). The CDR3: CASSLVRLGKNTGELFF. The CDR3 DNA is TGTGCCAGCAGCTTAGTTAGACTAGGAAAAAACACCGGGGAGCTGTTTTTT. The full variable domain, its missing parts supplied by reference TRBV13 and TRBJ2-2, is AAGVIQSPRHLIKEKRETATLKCYPIPRHDTVYWYQQGPGQDPQFLISFYEKMQSDKGSIPDRFSAQQFSDYHSELNMSSLELGDSALYFCASSLVRLGKNTGELFFGEGSRLTVL.

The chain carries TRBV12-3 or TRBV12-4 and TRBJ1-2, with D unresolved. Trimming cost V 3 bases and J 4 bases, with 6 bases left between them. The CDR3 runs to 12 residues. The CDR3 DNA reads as TGTGCCAGCAGTTTTGAAATCTATGGCTACACCTTC. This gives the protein CASSFEIYGYTF.

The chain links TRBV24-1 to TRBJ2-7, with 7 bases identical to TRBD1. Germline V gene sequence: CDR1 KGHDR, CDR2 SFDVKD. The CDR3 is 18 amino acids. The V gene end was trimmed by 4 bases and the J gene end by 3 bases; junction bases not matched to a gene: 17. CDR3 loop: CATSERLTRDSLDYEQYF. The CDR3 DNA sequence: TGTGCCACCAGTGAACGACTTACTCGGGACAGTCTCGACTACGAGCAGTACTTC.

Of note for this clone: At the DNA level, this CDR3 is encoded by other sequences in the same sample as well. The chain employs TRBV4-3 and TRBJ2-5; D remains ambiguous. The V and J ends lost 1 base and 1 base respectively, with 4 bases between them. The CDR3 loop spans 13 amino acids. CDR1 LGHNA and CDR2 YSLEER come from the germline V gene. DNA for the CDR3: TGCGCCAGCAGCCAAGGTCTCCAAGAGACCCAGTACTTC. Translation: CASSQGLQETQYF.

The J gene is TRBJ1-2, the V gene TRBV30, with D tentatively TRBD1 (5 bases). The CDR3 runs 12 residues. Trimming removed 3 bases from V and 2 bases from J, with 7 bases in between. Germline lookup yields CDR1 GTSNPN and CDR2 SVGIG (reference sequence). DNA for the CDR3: TGTGCCTGGAGCCCAGGGAACTATGGCTACACCTTC. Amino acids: CAWSPGNYGYTF.

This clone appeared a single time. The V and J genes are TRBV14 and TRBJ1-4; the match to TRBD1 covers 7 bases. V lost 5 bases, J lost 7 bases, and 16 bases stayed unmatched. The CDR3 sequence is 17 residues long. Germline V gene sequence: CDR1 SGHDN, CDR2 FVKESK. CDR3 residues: CASSNLRQGSLGEKLFF. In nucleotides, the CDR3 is TGTGCCAGCAGCAACCTCCGACAGGGTAGTCTTGGTGAAAAACTGTTTTTT.

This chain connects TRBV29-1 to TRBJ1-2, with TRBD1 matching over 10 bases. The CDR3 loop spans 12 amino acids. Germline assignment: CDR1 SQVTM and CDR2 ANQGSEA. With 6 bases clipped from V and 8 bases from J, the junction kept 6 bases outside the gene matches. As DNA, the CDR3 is TGCAGCGTCTGGGGACAGGGGTTAGGCTACACCTTC. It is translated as CSVWGQGLGYTF.

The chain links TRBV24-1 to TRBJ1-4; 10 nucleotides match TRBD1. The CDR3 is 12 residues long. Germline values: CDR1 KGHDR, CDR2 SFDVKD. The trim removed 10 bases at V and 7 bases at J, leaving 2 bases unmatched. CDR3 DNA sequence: TGTGCCACAGGGACAGGGGCTGAAAAACTGTTTTTT. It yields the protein CATGTGAEKLFF.

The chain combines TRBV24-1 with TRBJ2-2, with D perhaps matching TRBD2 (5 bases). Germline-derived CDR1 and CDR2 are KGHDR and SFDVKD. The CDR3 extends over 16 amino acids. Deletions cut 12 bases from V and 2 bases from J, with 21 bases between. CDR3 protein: CAVASSKSGNTGELFF. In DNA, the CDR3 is TGTGCCGTGGCCTCGTCTAAAAGCGGTAACACCGGGGAGCTGTTTTTT.

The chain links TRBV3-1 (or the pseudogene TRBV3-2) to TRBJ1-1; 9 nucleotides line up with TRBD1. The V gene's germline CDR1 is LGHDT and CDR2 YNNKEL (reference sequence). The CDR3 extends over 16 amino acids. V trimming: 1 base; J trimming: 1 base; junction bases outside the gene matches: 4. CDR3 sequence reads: CASSQGGQGGNTEAFF. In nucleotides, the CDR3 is TGTGCCAGCAGCCAAGGGGGACAGGGAGGGAACACTGAAGCTTTCTTT.

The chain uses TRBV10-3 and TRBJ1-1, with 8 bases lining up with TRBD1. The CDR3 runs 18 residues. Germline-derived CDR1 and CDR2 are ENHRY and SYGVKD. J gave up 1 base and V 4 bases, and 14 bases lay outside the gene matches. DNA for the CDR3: TGTGCCATCAGTGTGGGGGCAGGGGGCGCAAATGGGAACACTGAAGCTTTCTTT. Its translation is CAISVGAGGANGNTEAFF.

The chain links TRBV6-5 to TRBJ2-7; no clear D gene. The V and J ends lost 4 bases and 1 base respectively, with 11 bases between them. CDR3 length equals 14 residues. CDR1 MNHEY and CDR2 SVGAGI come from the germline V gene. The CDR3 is CASSSGYLSYEQYF. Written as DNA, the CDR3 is TGTGCCAGCAGTTCGGGCTATTTATCCTACGAGCAGTACTTC.

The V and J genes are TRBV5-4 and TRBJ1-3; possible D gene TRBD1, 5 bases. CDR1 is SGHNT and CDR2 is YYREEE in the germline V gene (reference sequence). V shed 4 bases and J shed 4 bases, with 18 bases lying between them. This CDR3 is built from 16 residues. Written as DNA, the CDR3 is TGTGCCAGCAGCCCACCGGGGCGGCCGACGGGAAACACCATATATTTT. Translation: CASSPPGRPTGNTIYF.